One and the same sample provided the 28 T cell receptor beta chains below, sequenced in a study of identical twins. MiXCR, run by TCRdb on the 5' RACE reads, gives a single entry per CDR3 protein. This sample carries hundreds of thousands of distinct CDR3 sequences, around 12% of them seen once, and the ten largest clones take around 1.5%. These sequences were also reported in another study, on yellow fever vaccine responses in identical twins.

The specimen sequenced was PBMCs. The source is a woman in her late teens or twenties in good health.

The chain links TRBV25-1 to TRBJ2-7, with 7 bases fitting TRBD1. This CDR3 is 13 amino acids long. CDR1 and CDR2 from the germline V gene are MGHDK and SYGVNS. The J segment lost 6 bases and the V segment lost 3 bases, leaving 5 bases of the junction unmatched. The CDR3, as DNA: TGTGCCAGCAGTGAGCCCGACAGGGCCGAGCAGTACTTC. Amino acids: CASSEPDRAEQYF.

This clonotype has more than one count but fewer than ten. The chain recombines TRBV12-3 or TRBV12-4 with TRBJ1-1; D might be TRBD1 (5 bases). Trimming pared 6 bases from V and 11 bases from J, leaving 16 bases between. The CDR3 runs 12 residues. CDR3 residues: CASSLSRDGAFF. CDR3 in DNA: TGTGCCAGCAGCCTGTCCCGGGACGGGGCTTTCTTT.

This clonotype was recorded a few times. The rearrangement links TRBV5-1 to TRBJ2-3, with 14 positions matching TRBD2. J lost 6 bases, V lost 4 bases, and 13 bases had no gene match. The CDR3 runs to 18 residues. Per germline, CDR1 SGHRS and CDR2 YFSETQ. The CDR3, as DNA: TGCGCCAGCAGCCCCGGGACTAGCGGGAGTCCCGGAAGGGATACGCAGTATTTT. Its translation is CASSPGTSGSPGRDTQYF.

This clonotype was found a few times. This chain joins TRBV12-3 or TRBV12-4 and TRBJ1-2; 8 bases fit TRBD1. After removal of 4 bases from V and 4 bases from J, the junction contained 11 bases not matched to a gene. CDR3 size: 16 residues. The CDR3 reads CASSSEADRVSYGYTF. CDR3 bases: TGTGCCAGCAGTTCGGAGGCGGACAGGGTGAGCTATGGCTACACCTTC.

Written as DNA, the CDR3 is TGCAGTGCAAAACCGGGACCCGGGAACACTGAAGCTTTCTTT. Its protein is CSAKPGPGNTEAFF. The chain has TRBV20-1 and TRBJ1-1; possibly TRBD1 for D (5 bases). The CDR3 is 14 residues long. The ends were cut back, 6 bases at V and 1 base at J, with 15 bases in the middle. Germline values: CDR1 DFQATT, CDR2 SNEGSKA (reference sequence).

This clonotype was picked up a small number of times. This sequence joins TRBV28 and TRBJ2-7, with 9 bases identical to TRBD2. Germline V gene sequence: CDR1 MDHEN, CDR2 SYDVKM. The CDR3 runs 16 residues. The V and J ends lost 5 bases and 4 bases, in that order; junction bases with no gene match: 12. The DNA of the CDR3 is TGTGCCAGCAGTCCCCCCCTTAGCGGGAGTTGGTACGAGCAGTACTTC. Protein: CASSPPLSGSWYEQYF.

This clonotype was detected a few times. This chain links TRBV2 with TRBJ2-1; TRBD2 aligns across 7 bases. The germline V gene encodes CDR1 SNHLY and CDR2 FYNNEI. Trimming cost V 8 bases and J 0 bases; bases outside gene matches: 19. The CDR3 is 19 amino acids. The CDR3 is CASRTSNSGSNRSYNEQFF. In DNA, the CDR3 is TGTGCCAGCCGAACTTCCAATAGCGGGTCTAACCGCTCCTACAATGAGCAGTTCTTC.

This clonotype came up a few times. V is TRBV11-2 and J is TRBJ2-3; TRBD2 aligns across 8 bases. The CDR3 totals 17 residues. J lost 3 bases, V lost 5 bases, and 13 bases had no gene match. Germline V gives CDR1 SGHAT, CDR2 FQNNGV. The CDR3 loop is CASSPRGSGALTDTQYF. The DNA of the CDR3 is TGTGCCAGCAGCCCTCGGGGTAGCGGGGCCCTTACAGATACGCAGTATTTT. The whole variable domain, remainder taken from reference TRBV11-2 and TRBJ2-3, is EAGVAQSPRYKIIEKRQSVAFWCNPISGHATLYWYQQILGQGPKLLIQFQNNGVVDDSQLPKDRFSAERLKGVDSTLKIQPAKLEDSAVYLCASSPRGSGALTDTQYFGPGTRLTVL.

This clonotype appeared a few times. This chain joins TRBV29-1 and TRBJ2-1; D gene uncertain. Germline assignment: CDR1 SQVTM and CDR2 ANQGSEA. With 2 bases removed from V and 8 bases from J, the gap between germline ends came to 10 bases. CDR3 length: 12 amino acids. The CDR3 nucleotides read TGCAGCGTTGAATCCTTCTGGGATGAGCAGTTCTTC. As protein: CSVESFWDEQFF.

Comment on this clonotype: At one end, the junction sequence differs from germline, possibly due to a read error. CDR3 sequence (DNA): TGTGCCAGCTGCTTCGGAGCGGGAGTCACAGATACGCAGTATTTT. Residues: CASCFGAGVTDTQYF. The V and J genes are TRBV7-8 and TRBJ2-3; TRBD2 matches at 8 bases. The CDR3 consists of 15 residues. From germline, CDR1 is SGHVS and CDR2 FQNEAQ.

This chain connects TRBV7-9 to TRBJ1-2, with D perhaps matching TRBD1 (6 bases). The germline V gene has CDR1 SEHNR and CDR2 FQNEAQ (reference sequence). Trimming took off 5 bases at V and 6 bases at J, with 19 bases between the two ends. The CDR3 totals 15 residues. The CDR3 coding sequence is TGTGCCAGCAGCCCACCGGGAGGGGGTCGGGATGGCTACACCTTC. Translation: CASSPPGGGRDGYTF.

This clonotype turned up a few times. CDR3 amino acids: CATSEAPGGGQSSYNEQFF. The CDR3 DNA follows: TGTGCCACCAGTGAAGCCCCTGGAGGGGGACAAAGCTCCTACAATGAGCAGTTCTTC. V is TRBV24-1 and J is TRBJ2-1; D is perhaps TRBD1 or TRBD2 (6 bases each). V lost 4 bases and J lost 0, with 21 bases in between. The CDR3 has 19 residues. Per the germline V gene, CDR1 is KGHDR and CDR2 is SFDVKD.

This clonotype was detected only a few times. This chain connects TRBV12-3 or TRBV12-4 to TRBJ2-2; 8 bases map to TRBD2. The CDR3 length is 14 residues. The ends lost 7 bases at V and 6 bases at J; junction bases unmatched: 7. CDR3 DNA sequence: TGTGCCAGCACCCCGGGACTAGGCCCCGGGGAGCTGTTTTTT. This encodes CASTPGLGPGELFF.

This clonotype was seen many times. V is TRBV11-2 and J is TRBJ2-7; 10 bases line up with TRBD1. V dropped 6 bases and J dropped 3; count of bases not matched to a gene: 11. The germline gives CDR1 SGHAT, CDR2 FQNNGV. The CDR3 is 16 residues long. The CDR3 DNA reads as TGTGCCAGCAGACCTATCATGGACAGGGGGGTCTACGAGCAGTACTTC. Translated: CASRPIMDRGVYEQYF.

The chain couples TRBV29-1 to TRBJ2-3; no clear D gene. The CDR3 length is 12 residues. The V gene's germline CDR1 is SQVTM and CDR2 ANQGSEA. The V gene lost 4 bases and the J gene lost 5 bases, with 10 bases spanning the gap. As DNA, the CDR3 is TGCAGCGTTGGAGTATTTAGAGATACGCAGTATTTT. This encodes CSVGVFRDTQYF.

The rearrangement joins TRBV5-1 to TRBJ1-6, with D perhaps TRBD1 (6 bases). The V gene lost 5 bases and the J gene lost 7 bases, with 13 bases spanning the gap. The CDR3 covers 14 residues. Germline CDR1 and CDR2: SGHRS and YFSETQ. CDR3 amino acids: CASRGDGTNSPLHF. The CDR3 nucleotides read TGCGCCAGCAGGGGGGACGGGACAAATTCACCCCTCCACTTT.

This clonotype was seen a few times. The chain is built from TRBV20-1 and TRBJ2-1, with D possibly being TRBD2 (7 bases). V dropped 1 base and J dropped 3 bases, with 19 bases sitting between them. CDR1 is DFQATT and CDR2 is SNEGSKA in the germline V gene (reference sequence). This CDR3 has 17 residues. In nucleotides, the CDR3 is TGCAGTGCTAGAGGGGGGCGCGGGGGCACCCTCTACAATGAGCAGTTCTTC. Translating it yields CSARGGRGGTLYNEQFF.

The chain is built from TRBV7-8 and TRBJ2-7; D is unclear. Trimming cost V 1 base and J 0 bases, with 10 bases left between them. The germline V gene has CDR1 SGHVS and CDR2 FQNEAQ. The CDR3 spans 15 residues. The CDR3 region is CASSLVPSSSYEQYV. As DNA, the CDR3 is TGTGCCAGCAGCTTAGTGCCATCCAGCTCCTACGAGCAGTACGTC.

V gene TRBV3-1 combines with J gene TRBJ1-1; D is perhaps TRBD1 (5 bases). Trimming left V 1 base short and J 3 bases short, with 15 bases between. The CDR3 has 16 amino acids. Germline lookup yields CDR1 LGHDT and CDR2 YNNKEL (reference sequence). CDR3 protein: CASSQGARVKDTEAFF. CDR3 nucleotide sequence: TGTGCCAGCAGCCAAGGGGCCAGGGTAAAAGACACTGAAGCTTTCTTT.

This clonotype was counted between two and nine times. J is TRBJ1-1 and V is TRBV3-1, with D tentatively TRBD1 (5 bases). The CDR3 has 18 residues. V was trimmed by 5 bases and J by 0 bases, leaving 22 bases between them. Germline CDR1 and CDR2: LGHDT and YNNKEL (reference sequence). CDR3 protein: CASSTRGRDVLLNTEAFF. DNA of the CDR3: TGTGCCAGCAGCACCCGGGGCAGGGACGTACTCCTGAACACTGAAGCTTTCTTT.

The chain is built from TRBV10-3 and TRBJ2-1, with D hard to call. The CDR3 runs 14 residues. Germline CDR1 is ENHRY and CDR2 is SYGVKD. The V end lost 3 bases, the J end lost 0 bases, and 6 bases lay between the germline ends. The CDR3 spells CAISDRSSYNEQFF. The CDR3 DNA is TGTGCCATCAGTGACAGGAGCTCCTACAATGAGCAGTTCTTC.

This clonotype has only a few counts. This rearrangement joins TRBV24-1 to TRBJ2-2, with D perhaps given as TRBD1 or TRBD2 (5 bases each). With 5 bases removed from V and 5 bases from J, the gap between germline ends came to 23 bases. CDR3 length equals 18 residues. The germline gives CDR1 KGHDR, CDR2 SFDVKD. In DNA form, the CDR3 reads TGTGCCACCAGTGGAACCCCGGGGCGGCCTCCTGATACCGGGGAGCTGTTTTTT. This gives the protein CATSGTPGRPPDTGELFF.

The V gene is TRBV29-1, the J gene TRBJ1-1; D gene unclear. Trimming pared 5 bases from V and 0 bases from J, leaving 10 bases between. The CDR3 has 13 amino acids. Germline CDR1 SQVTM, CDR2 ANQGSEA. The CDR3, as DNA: TGCAGCGTTTCGGCCCGGCTGAACACTGAAGCTTTCTTT. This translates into CSVSARLNTEAFF.

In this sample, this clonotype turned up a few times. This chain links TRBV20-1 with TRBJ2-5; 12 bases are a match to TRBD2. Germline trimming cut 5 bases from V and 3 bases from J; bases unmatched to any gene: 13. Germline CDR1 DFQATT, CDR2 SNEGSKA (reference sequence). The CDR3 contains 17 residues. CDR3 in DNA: TGCAGTGCTGACGTGACTAGCGGGAGCGGGTATAAAGAGACCCAGTACTTC. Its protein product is CSADVTSGSGYKETQYF.

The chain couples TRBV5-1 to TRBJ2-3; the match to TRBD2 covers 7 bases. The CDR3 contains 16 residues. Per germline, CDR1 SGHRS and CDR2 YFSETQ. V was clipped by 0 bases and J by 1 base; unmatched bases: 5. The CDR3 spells CASSLGSSGRTDTQYF. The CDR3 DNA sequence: TGCGCCAGCAGCTTGGGGTCTAGCGGCCGCACAGATACGCAGTATTTT.

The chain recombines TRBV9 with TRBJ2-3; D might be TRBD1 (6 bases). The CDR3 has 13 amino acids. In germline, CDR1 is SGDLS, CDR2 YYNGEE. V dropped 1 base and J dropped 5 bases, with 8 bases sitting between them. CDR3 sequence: CASSVQGQDTQYF. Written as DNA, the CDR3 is TGTGCCAGCAGCGTACAGGGACAAGATACGCAGTATTTT.

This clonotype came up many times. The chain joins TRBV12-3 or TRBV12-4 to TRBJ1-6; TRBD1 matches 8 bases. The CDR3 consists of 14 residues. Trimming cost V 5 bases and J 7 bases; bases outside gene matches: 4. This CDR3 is CASSIGQGNSPLHF. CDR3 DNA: TGTGCCAGCAGTATTGGACAGGGAAATTCACCCCTCCACTTT.

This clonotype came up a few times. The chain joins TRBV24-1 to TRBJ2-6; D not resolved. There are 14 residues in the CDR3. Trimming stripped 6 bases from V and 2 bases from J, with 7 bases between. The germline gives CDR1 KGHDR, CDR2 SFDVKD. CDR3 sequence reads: CATSSAPGANVLTF. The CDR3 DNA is TGTGCCACCAGTTCGGCGCCTGGGGCCAACGTCCTGACTTTC.